The 28 T cell receptor beta chains reported below all come from one sample, sequenced in a study of blood T cell repertoires in COVID-19. Profiled with immunoSEQ multiplex PCR; TCRdb holds only in-frame clones, not every one. The profile shows under 250,000 clones, around nine tenths of them singletons. Sequencing was performed on peripheral blood. The receptors derive from a woman aged 60-75 years who had recovered from COVID-19.

V gene TRBV29-1 combines with J gene TRBJ1-1; 8 bases fit TRBD1. This CDR3 is built from 17 residues. From germline, CDR1 is SQVTM and CDR2 ANQGSEA. With V trimmed by 4 bases and J by 5 bases, 18 bases remained unmatched. The CDR3 reads CSVGQGASGSRRTEAFF. The CDR3 bases are TGCAGCGTTGGGCAGGGGGCTAGTGGCAGCCGAAGGACTGAAGCTTTCTTT.

This clone appeared a single time. The DNA of the CDR3 is TGTGCCAGTAGTATCCGGACAGGGGTCGGCAATGAGCAGTTCTTC. This gives the protein CASSIRTGVGNEQFF. This chain connects TRBV19 to TRBJ2-1; 9 bases map to TRBD1. The J segment lost 6 bases and the V segment lost 3 bases, leaving 6 bases of the junction unmatched. The CDR3 runs to 15 residues. The germline CDR1 and CDR2 sequences are LNHDA and SQIVND (reference sequence).

The chain recombines TRBV4-1 with TRBJ1-2; maybe TRBD1 (5 bases). The CDR3 length is 15 residues. Trimming took 1 base from V and 7 from J, leaving 16 bases between them. The germline V gene encodes CDR1 MGHRA and CDR2 YSYEKL. The CDR3 DNA follows: TGCGCCAGCAGCCAAGTTCAGGGCGGCGGTGGTGGCTACACCTTC. It codes for CASSQVQGGGGGYTF.

The V gene is TRBV7-9, the J gene TRBJ2-2; 7 bases match TRBD2. This CDR3 has 16 amino acids. V trimming: 3 bases; J trimming: 3 bases; junction bases outside the gene matches: 7. Per the germline V gene, CDR1 is SEHNR and CDR2 is FQNEAQ (reference sequence). The CDR3 DNA is TGTGCCAGCAGCTTTGAGAGGGAGGGTTACACCGGGGAGCTGTTTTTT. Its protein is CASSFEREGYTGELFF.

The chain has TRBV6-5 and TRBJ2-5; D perhaps matches TRBD1 (5 bases). The CDR3 is 11 residues long. The ends were cut back, 7 bases at V and 5 bases at J, with 8 bases in the middle. Germline-derived CDR1 and CDR2 are MNHEY and SVGAGI. This chain's CDR3 is CASNQGETQYF. DNA of the CDR3: TGTGCCAGCAACCAGGGCGAGACCCAGTACTTC.

The chain uses TRBV18 and TRBJ1-3; D unclear. CDR1 is KGHSH and CDR2 is LQKENI in the germline V gene. V was clipped by 0 bases and J by 2 bases, with 14 bases between them. This CDR3 comprises 17 residues. CDR3 in DNA: TGTGCCAGCTCACCACCTACAGATCAGTGGCCTGGAAACACCATATATTTT. This sequence encodes CASSPPTDQWPGNTIYF.

The CDR3 region has the DNA TGCGCCAGCAGCGCGACAGGGGGCTCTATCTACGAGCAGTACTTC. The encoded protein is CASSATGGSIYEQYF. The chain carries TRBV5-1 and TRBJ2-7, with 10 bases that match TRBD1. Germline V lookup: CDR1 SGHRS, CDR2 YFSETQ. The CDR3 sequence is 15 residues long. J lost 3 bases, V lost 4 bases, and 7 bases had no gene match.

The V gene is TRBV19, the J gene TRBJ1-1; D possibly corresponds to TRBD1 (6 bases). Trimming cost V 8 bases and J 1 base, with 11 bases left between them. This CDR3 spans 13 amino acids. CDR1 and CDR2 (germline): LNHDA, SQIVND (reference sequence). The CDR3 nucleotides read TGTGCCAGTGGAAGGACAGCGAACACTGAAGCTTTCTTT. Residues: CASGRTANTEAFF. The full variable domain, completed using reference TRBV19 and TRBJ1-1, is DGGITQSPKYLFRKEGQNVTLSCEQNLNHDAMYWYRQDPGQGLRLIYYSQIVNDFQKGDIAEGYSVSREKKESFPLTVTSAQKNPTAFYLCASGRTANTEAFFGQGTRLTVV.

The chain couples TRBV14 to TRBJ1-2; perhaps TRBD1 as D (6 bases). CDR3 length: 16 residues. CDR1 and CDR2 (germline): SGHDN, FVKESK. Trimming took 4 bases from V and 7 from J, leaving 22 bases between them. This CDR3 is CASSLRTGGASFGYTF. In DNA form, the CDR3 reads TGTGCCAGCAGCCTCAGGACGGGGGGCGCGTCTTTTGGCTACACCTTC.

Here the CDR3 reads CASSEGQVGNTIYF. CDR3 in DNA: TGTGCCAGCAGTGAAGGACAGGTGGGAAACACCATATATTTT. The chain joins TRBV2 to TRBJ1-3; perhaps TRBD1 as D (6 bases). Deletions cut 1 base from V and 4 bases from J, with 8 bases between. Germline loops: CDR1 SNHLY, CDR2 FYNNEI. This CDR3 comprises 14 residues.

V gene TRBV5-5 combines with J gene TRBJ2-3, with TRBD1 as a possible D gene (6 bases). V lost 3 bases to trimming and J lost 4 bases, with 18 bases between them. Per germline, CDR1 SGHKS and CDR2 YYEKEE (reference sequence). This CDR3 region has 16 residues. Written as DNA, the CDR3 is TGTGCCAGCAGCTCAGTGGGGGTACAGGGCCCAGATACGCAGTATTTT. Translation gives CASSSVGVQGPDTQYF.

This rearrangement joins TRBV9 to TRBJ1-1, with D unresolved. Germline values: CDR1 SGDLS, CDR2 YYNGEE. Trimming shortened V by 6 bases and J by 5 bases, and 17 bases separated the two germline ends. The CDR3 extends over 14 amino acids. CDR3 in amino acids: CASTPGLSGTEAFF. The CDR3 DNA follows: TGTGCCAGCACACCGGGTCTAAGTGGGACTGAAGCTTTCTTT.

This chain connects TRBV19 to TRBJ1-1; 9 bases fit TRBD1. This CDR3 is built from 15 residues. Germline CDR1 reads LNHDA; CDR2 reads SQIVND (reference sequence). The J segment lost 5 bases and the V segment lost 5 bases, leaving 9 bases of the junction unmatched. CDR3 sequence (DNA): TGTGCCAGTAGTCCACAACAGGGGGCGAGGACTGAAGCTTTCTTT. Translating gives CASSPQQGARTEAFF.

This clone is a singleton in its sample. The rearrangement joins TRBV15 to TRBJ1-4, with 8 bases that match TRBD1. The CDR3 consists of 18 residues. The V segment lost 0 bases and the J segment 3 bases; nucleotides outside the gene matches: 9. CDR1 and CDR2 from the germline V gene are LNHNV and YYDKDF (reference sequence). This chain's CDR3 is CATSREVGRGPPNEKLFF. The DNA of the CDR3 is TGTGCCACCAGCAGAGAAGTGGGCAGGGGGCCCCCTAATGAAAAACTGTTTTTT.

In this sample, this clone turned up once. This chain links TRBV20-1 with TRBJ2-7; D gene uncertain. V shed 3 bases and J shed 5 bases, with 11 bases lying between them. The CDR3 covers 12 residues. The germline CDR1 and CDR2 sequences are DFQATT and SNEGSKA (reference sequence). The CDR3 sequence is CSASPAVNEQYF. CDR3 sequence (DNA): TGCAGTGCTAGTCCCGCGGTGAACGAGCAGTACTTC.

This chain uses TRBV27 with TRBJ2-5; D uncertain. The CDR3 has 14 residues. Trimming pared 3 bases from V and 5 bases from J, leaving 13 bases between. Germline V gene lookup returns CDR1 MNHEY and CDR2 SMNVEV (reference sequence). This CDR3 reads CASSFSRTGETQYF. Here the CDR3 DNA reads TGTGCCAGCAGTTTTTCTCGTACCGGGGAGACCCAGTACTTC.

The genes are TRBV7-6 and TRBJ2-5; TRBD2 matches at 9 bases. CDR1 SGHVS and CDR2 FNYEAQ come from the germline V gene. The CDR3 runs to 15 residues. The V segment lost 0 bases and the J segment 2 bases; nucleotides outside the gene matches: 1. This chain's CDR3 is CASSLALAGQETQYF. CDR3 in DNA: TGTGCCAGCAGCTTAGCCCTAGCGGGGCAAGAGACCCAGTACTTC.

The rearrangement links TRBV28 to TRBJ1-4, with D perhaps TRBD1 (6 bases). Germline loops: CDR1 MDHEN, CDR2 SYDVKM. The V end lost 6 bases, the J end lost 0 bases, and 11 bases lay between the germline ends. This CDR3 contains 15 residues. The CDR3 region is CASSYYRATNEKLFF. Written as DNA, the CDR3 is TGTGCCAGCAGCTACTACAGGGCAACTAATGAAAAACTGTTTTTT.

The chain joins TRBV14 to TRBJ2-1; TRBD1 is a possible D gene (5 bases). Between the trimmed V and J ends, which lost 4 bases and 4 bases, there was a span of 14 bases. The CDR3 covers 15 residues. The V gene's germline CDR1 is SGHDN and CDR2 FVKESK. For the CDR3, the DNA is TGTGCCAGCAGCCCTCTTAATAGACAGTACAATGAGCAGTTCTTC. As protein: CASSPLNRQYNEQFF.

The chain uses TRBV5-1 and TRBJ2-5; perhaps TRBD1 as D (8 bases). Germline V gene lookup returns CDR1 SGHRS and CDR2 YFSETQ. Between the trimmed V and J ends, which lost 3 bases and 9 bases, there was a span of 24 bases. The CDR3 totals 16 residues. The CDR3 is CASSSFSVGQGGAQYF. Here the CDR3 DNA reads TGCGCCAGCAGCTCATTTTCGGTAGGACAGGGAGGGGCCCAGTACTTC. The entire variable domain, with the rest obtained from reference TRBV5-1 and TRBJ2-5, is as follows: KAGVTQTPRYLIKTRGQQVTLSCSPISGHRSVSWYQQTPGQGLQFLFEYFSETQRNKGNFPGRFSGRQFSNSRSEMNVSTLELGDSALYLCASSSFSVGQGGAQYFGPGTRLLVL.

This rearrangement joins TRBV5-1 to TRBJ1-4; maybe TRBD1 (6 bases). Germline CDR1 is SGHRS and CDR2 is YFSETQ. The V gene lost 2 bases and the J gene lost 0 bases, with 11 bases spanning the gap. The CDR3 has 16 amino acids. The CDR3 loop is CASSFQGTATNEKLFF. The CDR3 DNA reads TGCGCCAGCAGCTTTCAGGGGACGGCAACTAATGAAAAACTGTTTTTT. Full variable domain (outside the CDR3, taken from reference TRBV5-1 and TRBJ1-4): KAGVTQTPRYLIKTRGQQVTLSCSPISGHRSVSWYQQTPGQGLQFLFEYFSETQRNKGNFPGRFSGRQFSNSRSEMNVSTLELGDSALYLCASSFQGTATNEKLFFGSGTQLSVL.

CDR3: CASSFSYGYTF. The CDR3 coding sequence is TGTGCCAGCAGCTTCTCGTATGGCTACACCTTC. V usage is TRBV7-9 and J usage is TRBJ1-2, with D hard to call. Per the germline V gene, CDR1 is SEHNR and CDR2 is FQNEAQ (reference sequence). Trimming shortened V by 3 bases and J by 5 bases, and 4 bases separated the two germline ends. The CDR3 spans 11 residues.

The chain has TRBV4-1 and TRBJ1-2, with a weak D call TRBD1 (6 bases). Trimming removed 0 bases from V and 2 bases from J, with 19 bases in between. From germline, CDR1 is MGHRA and CDR2 YSYEKL. The CDR3 has 18 residues. Here the CDR3 reads CASSQDPVRGGINYGYTF. The CDR3 bases are TGCGCCAGCAGCCAAGATCCTGTACGAGGGGGTATCAACTATGGCTACACCTTC.

This clone came up once. The chain is built from TRBV7-3 and TRBJ2-3; D is unclear. The ends were cut back, 3 bases at V and 4 bases at J, with 8 bases in the middle. This CDR3 comprises 13 residues. CDR1 SGHTA and CDR2 FQGTGA come from the germline V gene. Here the CDR3 reads CASSFATSDTQYF. The CDR3 nucleotides are TGTGCCAGCAGCTTTGCTACTTCAGATACGCAGTATTTT.

The chain employs TRBV7-9 and TRBJ1-1; TRBD1 might be the D (6 bases). The CDR3 runs to 14 residues. Trimming cost V 2 bases and J 4 bases, with 11 bases left between them. Germline V gene lookup returns CDR1 SEHNR and CDR2 FQNEAQ (reference sequence). CDR3 bases: TGTGCCAGCAGCTTATTGTCGACAGGCACTGAAGCTTTCTTT. Its protein product is CASSLLSTGTEAFF. Supplemented by reference TRBV7-9 and TRBJ1-1, the full variable domain reads DTGVSQNPRHKITKRGQNVTFRCDPISEHNRLYWYRQTLGQGPEFLTYFQNEAQLEKSRLLSDRFSAERPKGSFSTLEIQRTEQGDSAMYLCASSLLSTGTEAFFGQGTRLTVV.

The chain joins TRBV19 to TRBJ2-5; no definite D call. This CDR3 region has 13 residues. Germline-derived CDR1 and CDR2 are LNHDA and SQIVND (reference sequence). V was shortened by 6 bases and J by 5 bases, with 13 bases between the two germline ends. CDR3 region: CASRPGGGETQYF. The CDR3 DNA sequence: TGTGCCAGTAGACCCGGCGGTGGGGAGACCCAGTACTTC.

The V and J genes are TRBV9 and TRBJ1-6; maybe TRBD1 (5 bases). Per germline, CDR1 SGDLS and CDR2 YYNGEE. The CDR3 spans 14 residues. Between the trimmed V and J ends, which lost 4 bases and 10 bases, there was a span of 15 bases. The CDR3 sequence: CASSTSGGGSPLHF. In nucleotides, the CDR3 is TGTGCCAGCAGCACAAGCGGGGGAGGGTCACCCCTCCACTTT. The full variable domain, rest sourced from reference TRBV9 and TRBJ1-6, is DSGVTQTPKHLITATGQRVTLRCSPRSGDLSVYWYQQSLDQGLQFLIQYYNGEERAKGNILERFSAQQFPDLHSELNLSSLELGDSALYFCASSTSGGGSPLHFGNGTRLTVT.

CDR3 region: CASSPSRQQETQYF. The DNA for the CDR3 is TGTGCCAGCTCACCGTCTCGACAGCAAGAGACCCAGTACTTC. This sequence joins TRBV18 and TRBJ2-5; TRBD1 might be the D (5 bases). There are 14 residues in the CDR3. Germline lookup yields CDR1 KGHSH and CDR2 LQKENI. V lost 3 bases and J lost 2, with 10 bases in between. Full variable domain (outside the CDR3, taken from reference TRBV18 and TRBJ2-5): NAGVMQNPRHLVRRRGQEARLRCSPMKGHSHVYWYRQLPEEGLKFMVYLQKENIIDESGMPKERFSAEFPKEGPSILRIQQVVRGDSAAYFCASSPSRQQETQYFGPGTRLLVL.